Listed below are T cell receptor beta chains from one sample, sequenced in a study of T cell repertoires in ileal Crohn's disease. Here immunoSEQ multiplex PCR was the method, and the copy in TCRdb shows in-frame clones only, minus some. The sample holds over a thousand clones, about 85% seen once. What was sequenced was ileal tissue. These receptors all come from an adult with Crohn's disease. Each CDR3 is given with its conserved first and last residue. A D gene is named only where the DNA matches it firmly. A clone size is listed for some rows: how often the clone was seen (once, few, many), or a class if it is expanded.

V: TRBV29-1
J: TRBJ1-4
size: few
D: TRBD1
DNA: TGCAGCGAAACAGGGGCGAGGTGGTTTTTT
CDR3: CSETGARWFF

V: TRBV7-9
J: TRBJ2-7
size: -
D: -
DNA: TGTGCCAGCAGCTTCCAGGTCTCCTACGAGCAGTACTTC
CDR3: CASSFQVSYEQYF

V: TRBV19
J: TRBJ2-5
size: -
D: -
DNA: TGTGCCAGTAGTATAGATCCGCGACAGGAAGAGACCCAGTACTTC
CDR3: CASSIDPRQEETQYF

V: TRBV5-1
J: TRBJ2-3
size: -
D: TRBD2
DNA: TGCGCCAGCAGCTTGGAACTAGCGGGGCCCAGCACAGATACGCAGTATTTT
CDR3: CASSLELAGPSTDTQYF

V: TRBV6-6
J: TRBJ2-7
size: -
D: -
DNA: TGTGCCAGCACCCTTGGCGGGTCCTACGAGCAGTACTTC
CDR3: CASTLGGSYEQYF

V: TRBV7-9
J: TRBJ1-4
size: -
D: TRBD1
DNA: TGTGCCAGCAGCAGAATACAGGGGGGGGTTAATGAAAAACTGTTTTTT
CDR3: CASSRIQGGVNEKLFF

V: TRBV4-2
J: TRBJ1-1
size: -
D: -
DNA: TGTGCCAGCAGCCTCGAGTGGGGAGGGCCCCCTAAAGCTTTCTTT
CDR3: CASSLEWGGPPKAFF

V: TRBV5-1
J: TRBJ2-3
size: few
D: -
DNA: TGCGCCAGCAGCTTGGTCTCGGATACGCAGTATTTT
CDR3: CASSLVSDTQYF

V: TRBV11-2
J: TRBJ2-1
size: few
D: -
DNA: TGTGCCAGCAGCGCCGGGATGTCCTACAATGAGCAGTTCTTC
CDR3: CASSAGMSYNEQFF

V: TRBV9
J: TRBJ2-1
size: -
D: -
DNA: TGTGCCAGCAGCCCAGGCTCCTACAATGAGCAGTTCTTC
CDR3: CASSPGSYNEQFF

V: TRBV7-6
J: TRBJ2-2
size: few
D: -
DNA: TGTGCCAGCAGCTTAGCACAGAACACCGGGGAGCTGTTTTTT
CDR3: CASSLAQNTGELFF

V: TRBV2
J: TRBJ2-3
size: -
D: -
DNA: TGTGCCAGCAGTGGGGGTGGGGGCTCCCGCCCAGATACGCAGTATTTT
CDR3: CASSGGGGSRPDTQYF

V: TRBV5-1
J: TRBJ2-3
size: -
D: -
DNA: TGCGCCAGCACACAGCTCACTAGCACAGATACGCAGTATTTT
CDR3: CASTQLTSTDTQYF

V: TRBV30
J: TRBJ1-2
size: -
D: TRBD1
DNA: TGTGCCTGGAAGGAGGGGGCGAGTCCGTATGGCTACACCTTC
CDR3: CAWKEGASPYGYTF

V: TRBV11-1
J: TRBJ1-1
size: -
D: -
DNA: TGTGCCAGCAGCTTAGGGCAGGGAACTGAAGCTTTCTTT
CDR3: CASSLGQGTEAFF

V: TRBV5-1
J: TRBJ2-1
size: -
D: TRBD2
DNA: TGCGCCAGCAGCTCGACTAGCGGGACCTCCTACAATGAGCAGTTCTTC
CDR3: CASSSTSGTSYNEQFF

V: TRBV5-5
J: TRBJ1-1
size: -
D: -
DNA: TGTGCCAGCAGCTTGGGGGCCGGCGCTGAAGCTTTCTTT
CDR3: CASSLGAGAEAFF

V: TRBV29-1
J: TRBJ1-2
size: -
D: TRBD1
DNA: TGCAGCGTTGAGACAGGGGGCCCGCTTGGCTACACCTTC
CDR3: CSVETGGPLGYTF

V: TRBV5-1
J: TRBJ1-5
size: -
D: TRBD1
DNA: TGCGCCAGCAGCTTGGTGGCAGGGGGCCAGCCCCAGCATTTT
CDR3: CASSLVAGGQPQHF

V: TRBV9
J: TRBJ2-5
size: -
D: TRBD2
DNA: TGTGCCAGCAGCGGCCGGGGGGGCCAAGCGGAGACCCAGTACTTC
CDR3: CASSGRGGQAETQYF

V: TRBV9
J: TRBJ2-5
size: -
D: -
DNA: TGTGCCAGCAGCGTAGGGGGCACGAGAGAGACCCAGTACTTC
CDR3: CASSVGGTRETQYF

V: TRBV7-3
J: TRBJ2-6
size: -
D: TRBD1
DNA: TGTGCCAGCAGCGACGGGACAGCCTCCTCTGGGGCCAACGTCCTGACTTTC
CDR3: CASSDGTASSGANVLTF

V: TRBV19
J: TRBJ1-2
size: -
D: -
DNA: TGTGCCAGTAGTAAGAACGACAGGAGAGGAAACTATGGCTACACCTTC
CDR3: CASSKNDRRGNYGYTF

V: TRBV13
J: TRBJ2-1
size: -
D: -
DNA: TGTGCCAGCAGCTTACTTGGGCACTACAATGAGCAGTTCTTC
CDR3: CASSLLGHYNEQFF

V: TRBV27
J: TRBJ1-5
size: -
D: -
DNA: TGTGCCAGCAGTTTATTTGGAGGGGGCAATCAGCCCCAGCATTTT
CDR3: CASSLFGGGNQPQHF

V: TRBV25-1
J: TRBJ2-2
size: -
D: -
DNA: TGTGCCAGCAGTGAATCGGGCAGGGGACCCGGGGAGCTGTTTTTT
CDR3: CASSESGRGPGELFF

V: TRBV5-1
J: TRBJ2-1
size: -
D: -
DNA: TGCGCCAGCAGCGACGGGACAATGGGCGATGAGCAGTTCTTC
CDR3: CASSDGTMGDEQFF

V: TRBV9
J: TRBJ1-1
size: -
D: TRBD1
DNA: TGTGCCAGCAGCCCTCAGGGGGTAAACACTGAAGCTTTCTTT
CDR3: CASSPQGVNTEAFF

V: TRBV28
J: TRBJ2-5
size: once
D: TRBD2
DNA: TGTGCCAGCAGTACCGGGACTAGCGGGGGGGCCGGTGTTAAGACCCAGTACTTC
CDR3: CASSTGTSGGAGVKTQYF

V: TRBV4-1
J: TRBJ2-7
size: -
D: TRBD2
DNA: TGCGCCAGCAGCCAAGTAGCGGGGGGGAGCTCCTACGAGCAGTACTTC
CDR3: CASSQVAGGSSYEQYF

V: TRBV5-1
J: TRBJ1-5
size: -
D: TRBD1
DNA: TGCGCCAGCAGCTGGTCTCGGGGACAGGGGGCGAGGTTCTCTCAGCCCCAGCATTTT
CDR3: CASSWSRGQGARFSQPQHF

V: TRBV29-1
J: TRBJ2-2
size: -
D: -
DNA: TGCAGCGTTGATGCGGGGAACACCGGGGAGCTGTTTTTT
CDR3: CSVDAGNTGELFF

V: TRBV5-1
J: TRBJ1-4
size: -
D: -
DNA: TGCGCCAGCAGCCCCTCCGAAAAACTGTTTTTT
CDR3: CASSPSEKLFF

V: TRBV7-9
J: TRBJ2-4
size: -
D: -
DNA: TGTGCCAGCAGCCAAGCAGACAGGAAAAACATTCAGTACTTC
CDR3: CASSQADRKNIQYF